This TCR beta chain derives from a study of shared clonotypes between healthy human individuals. On this clone: Its target is not known.

Study-level findings and limits: A handful of donors shared about 5% of their naive CD4 clonotypes.

Samples underwent the assay at deep level. Data came from immunoSEQ multiplex PCR; TCRdb stores just in-frame clones and leaves some out. The sample yields over a million clones, 95% to 99% seen once. This CDR3 comprises 16 residues. Trimming removed 3 bases from V and 0 bases from J, with 12 bases in between. Germline assignment: CDR1 SGHTA and CDR2 FQGNSA. The gene calls are TRBV7-2 and TRBJ1-3; a possible D gene is TRBD1 (6 bases). This receptor was identified in a young man in good health. Material for sequencing was naive CD4+ T cells sorted from blood. Described subset: CD45RA+ positively selected. The CDR3 coding sequence is TGTGCCAGCAGCTTTCGGACAGAGGTCTCTGGAAACACCATATATTTT. Protein sequence: CASSFRTEVSGNTIYF.